This T cell receptor (beta chain) derives from a study of breast tumors, draining lymph nodes, adjacent tissues (dated by TCRdb to between 2015 and 2016). For the study in its entirety: Breast cancer patients provided tumor, adjacent nontumor tissue and axillary lymph nodes, and the study compared the TCR beta repertoires across these three sources. In human breast cancer, the study set out to evaluate how tumor, surrounding tissue and draining lymph node repertoires relate to one another and whether T cells may move between these sites.

What the work shows at the level of the full study, not this receptor alone: Tumor T-cell repertoires showed less diversity than lymph node repertoires and more diversity than nontumor tissue repertoires, and tumor T-cell repertoires showed preferential V and J gene usage. The data were considered consistent with most tumor T cells being derived from the lymph node and subsequently expanding within tumor tissue. The similarity between tumor and nontumor tissue repertoires was significantly greater in luminal-like breast cancer than in basal-like breast cancer. The conclusion that tumor T cells originate in lymph nodes was presented as consistent with a hypothesis rather than as directly demonstrated.

Instrument used: Illumina HiSeq 2000. Multiplex PCR amplification was used to build the TCR beta chain libraries. High-throughput sequencing was used to analyze the amplified TCR beta chain products. TCRdb trimmed public reads at Q25 via fastp, called clones via MiXCR and kept in-frame beta chains. Every CDR3 protein is listed once, alongside the most common genes and DNA of its rows. The sample has 130,000 or so distinct CDR3 sequences on record, 32% of them singletons. The ten largest clones capture under 2.5% of the sample. The axillary draining lymph nodes of breast cancer patients were the source of the lymph node samples. Concerning this clonotype itself: No antigen is known for it. Per-base qualities were not stored, and no clone one base away is much larger.

The sequenced material came from axillary lymph node tissue. This TCR was sampled from a female donor with breast cancer. Some clones in this sample may be carry-over from other donors' samples.

The DNA sequence follows: TGTGCCACCAGTGACGAGGACAGGGGAGGACATCAGCCCCAGCATTTT. The encoded protein is CATSDEDRGGHQPQHF. This receptor chain uses TRBV24-1 and TRBJ1-5; 9 bases in the junction line up with TRBD1. The V end gives up 4 bases and the J end 5 bases, leaving 8 bases in the junction not matched to a gene. The CDR1 and CDR2 encoded by the germline V gene are KGHDR and SFDVKD. From the cysteine up to the phenylalanine, the CDR3 has a length of 16 residues. Only the CDR3 portion is preserved as DNA: 48 bases, with reading frame beginning at the first base.